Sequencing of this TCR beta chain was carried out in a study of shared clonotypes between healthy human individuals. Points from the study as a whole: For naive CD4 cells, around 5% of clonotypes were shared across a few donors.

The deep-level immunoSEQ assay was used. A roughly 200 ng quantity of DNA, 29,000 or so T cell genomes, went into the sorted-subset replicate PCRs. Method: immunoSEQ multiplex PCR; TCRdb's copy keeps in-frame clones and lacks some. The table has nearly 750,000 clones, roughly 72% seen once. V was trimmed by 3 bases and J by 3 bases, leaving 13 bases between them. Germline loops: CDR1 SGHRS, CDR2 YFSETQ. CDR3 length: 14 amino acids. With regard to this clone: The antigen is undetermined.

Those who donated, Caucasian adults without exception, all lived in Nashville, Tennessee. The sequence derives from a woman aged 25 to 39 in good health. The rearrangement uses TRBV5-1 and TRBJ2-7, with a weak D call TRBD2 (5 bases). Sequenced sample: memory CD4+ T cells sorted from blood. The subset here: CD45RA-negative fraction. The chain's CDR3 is CASSYRADYYEQYF. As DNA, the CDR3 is TGCGCCAGCAGCTACCGGGCCGACTACTACGAGCAGTACTTC.